A selection of T cell receptor beta chains follows, all from one sample in a study of OX40 agonist ivuxolimab in advanced cancers. The data were produced by immunoSEQ multiplex PCR, yet TCRdb's version contains in-frame clones alone and is incomplete. This table has about 31,000 clones, about 87% appearing once. The sequencing here drew on CD4+ or CD8+ T cells sorted from blood, taken in a trial of the OX40 agonist ivuxolimab. The receptors were gathered from an adult with an advanced solid tumor such as melanoma, head and neck, liver or kidney cancer. Each CDR3 is given with its conserved first and last residue. The D gene is left open where the match is weak. Size tells how often a clone was seen (once, few, many) or the class of an expanded clone, and some rows leave it out.

.,TRBV4-1,TRBJ2-7,.,CASSQDWTAYEQYF,TGCGCCAGCAGCCAAGATTGGACAGCCTACGAGCAGTACTTC
few,TRBV7-9,TRBJ1-5,.,CASSSSRAGNNQPQHF,TGTGCCAGCAGCTCTTCTCGGGCGGGGAACAATCAGCCCCAGCATTTT
.,TRBV7-3,TRBJ2-5,.,CASSLSGAGETQYF,TGTGCCAGCAGCTTATCAGGGGCTGGGGAGACCCAGTACTTC
.,TRBV29-1,TRBJ2-7,TRBD2,CSVEGLAGGTYEQYF,TGCAGCGTTGAAGGACTAGCGGGAGGAACCTACGAGCAGTACTTC
.,TRBV7-9,TRBJ1-1,.,CASRGVTEAFF,TGTGCCAGCAGGGGGGTCACTGAAGCTTTCTTT
.,TRBV29-1,TRBJ2-1,.,CSVEWGVNEQFF,TGCAGCGTTGAATGGGGGGTCAATGAGCAGTTCTTC
.,TRBV28,TRBJ1-5,.,CASSFVARLAIPVTNQPQHF,TGTGCCAGCAGTTTTGTCGCCCGATTGGCCATTCCAGTCACCAATCAGCCCCAGCATTTT
.,TRBV21-1,TRBJ2-5,.,CASSAGQGGLASETQYF,TGTGCCAGCAGCGCGGGACAGGGGGGACTAGCGTCGGAGACCCAGTACTTC
.,TRBV29-1,TRBJ2-7,.,CSVGPGYEQYF,TGCAGCGTTGGGCCCGGCTACGAGCAGTACTTC
.,TRBV11-2,TRBJ1-1,.,CASSLGGSSEAFF,TGTGCCAGCAGCCTCGGAGGCTCCTCCGAAGCTTTCTTT
.,TRBV19,TRBJ1-2,.,CASSIAQPAPYGYTF,TGTGCCAGTAGTATTGCACAGCCCGCCCCTTATGGCTACACCTTC
.,TRBV14,TRBJ1-3,.,CASSLRDWDSTGNTIYF,TGTGCCAGCAGCCTCAGAGATTGGGACTCCACTGGAAACACCATATATTTT
.,TRBV30,TRBJ1-4,.,CAWSLWTNEKLFF,TGTGCCTGGAGCTTGTGGACCAATGAAAAACTGTTTTTT
.,TRBV29-1,TRBJ2-2,.,CSVADGGSNTGELFF,TGCAGCGTCGCCGACGGAGGATCGAACACCGGGGAGCTGTTTTTT
.,TRBV9,TRBJ1-1,.,CASSVALVPHDEAFF,TGTGCCAGCAGCGTAGCCCTAGTACCACACGATGAAGCTTTCTTT
.,TRBV6-5,TRBJ2-5,.,CASSYGGETQYF,TGTGCCAGCAGTTACGGTGGGGAGACCCAGTACTTC
.,TRBV7-9,TRBJ2-7,TRBD1,CASSLGTGSNYEQYF,TGTGCCAGCAGCTTAGGGACAGGGAGTAACTACGAGCAGTACTTC
.,TRBV7-9,TRBJ1-4,.,CASSLLGANEKLFF,TGTGCCAGCAGCTTATTAGGGGCCAATGAAAAACTGTTTTTT
.,TRBV5-4,TRBJ2-1,TRBD2,CASSGGLAGVEQFF,TGTGCCAGCAGCGGAGGACTAGCGGGGGTCGAGCAGTTCTTC
medium-sized,TRBV27,TRBJ2-7,.,CASSLSTSVDEQYF,TGTGCCAGCAGTTTATCAACCAGTGTTGACGAGCAGTACTTC
.,TRBV4-1,TRBJ1-3,TRBD1,CASGGTTGNGNTIYF,TGCGCCAGCGGGGGGACGACAGGGAACGGAAACACCATATATTTT
.,TRBV7-7,TRBJ2-5,.,CASSLGPEGRQETQYF,TGTGCTAGCAGCTTAGGCCCGGAGGGGCGCCAAGAGACCCAGTACTTC
.,TRBV7-9,TRBJ1-1,TRBD1,CASSLLGDSPEAFF,TGTGCCAGCAGCTTGTTAGGGGACAGCCCTGAAGCTTTCTTT
.,TRBV27,TRBJ2-7,.,CASSLSTGGDEQYF,TGTGCCAGCAGTTTATCCACCGGGGGAGACGAGCAGTACTTC
.,TRBV6-6,TRBJ2-7,.,CASSLDEGWEQYF,TGTGCCAGCAGTTTAGATGAGGGGTGGGAGCAGTACTTC
.,TRBV7-9,TRBJ1-1,.,CASTKLNTEAFF,TGTGCCAGCACCAAATTGAACACTGAAGCTTTCTTT
.,TRBV27,TRBJ2-7,.,CASSPSGWEQYF,TGTGCCAGCAGTCCCTCGGGGTGGGAGCAGTACTTC
.,TRBV9,TRBJ1-1,.,CASSKMNTEAFF,TGTGCCAGCAGCAAGATGAACACTGAAGCTTTCTTT
.,TRBV25-1,TRBJ1-2,TRBD1,CASSYGQGDGYTF,TGTGCCAGCAGCTACGGACAGGGTGATGGCTACACCTTC
.,TRBV28,TRBJ1-4,TRBD1,CASIPTGATNEKLFF,TGTGCCAGCATTCCGACAGGGGCAACTAATGAAAAACTGTTTTTT
.,TRBV11-2,TRBJ2-7,.,CASSLGNSYEQYF,TGTGCCAGCAGCTTAGGGAACTCCTACGAGCAGTACTTC
.,TRBV27,TRBJ2-3,.,CASSLYGDPTDTQYF,TGTGCCAGCAGTTTATATGGGGACCCCACAGATACGCAGTATTTT
.,TRBV9,TRBJ2-7,TRBD2,CASSVAETSGFLNYEQYF,TGTGCCAGCAGCGTAGCTGAGACTAGCGGATTTCTTAACTACGAGCAGTACTTC
.,TRBV6-6,TRBJ1-1,.,CASSYSGEVDTEAFF,TGTGCCAGCAGTTACTCTGGGGAGGTGGACACTGAAGCTTTCTTT
once,TRBV6-5,TRBJ2-3,.,CASGQRDTQYF,TGTGCCAGCGGGCAACGAGATACGCAGTATTTT
.,TRBV2,TRBJ2-7,.,CASSEGGGSYERYF,TGTGCCAGCAGTGAGGGCGGAGGCTCCTACGAGCGGTACTTC
.,TRBV5-1,TRBJ2-7,.,CASSEAGAYEQYF,TGCGCCAGCAGCGAGGCAGGGGCCTACGAGCAGTACTTC
.,TRBV7-6,TRBJ2-1,TRBD2,CASSLARGLAGNNEQFF,TGTGCCAGCAGCTTAGCAAGAGGGCTAGCGGGAAACAATGAGCAGTTCTTC
.,TRBV19,TRBJ2-1,.,CASMTSNEQFF,TGTGCCAGTATGACTAGCAATGAGCAGTTCTTC
.,TRBV7-8,TRBJ2-3,TRBD1,CASSLERQGMSDTQYF,TGTGCCAGCAGCTTAGAGAGACAGGGAATGTCAGATACGCAGTATTTT
many,TRBV10-3,TRBJ2-5,.,CAISEAVAAQETQYF,TGTGCCATCAGTGAAGCGGTGGCAGCTCAAGAGACCCAGTACTTC
.,TRBV5-1,TRBJ2-3,.,CASSHAAMGSSTDTQYF,TGCGCCAGCAGCCACGCCGCTATGGGGTCTAGCACAGATACGCAGTATTTT